This T cell receptor (beta chain) was recovered during a study of cytomegalovirus exposure and HLA in healthy donors. The study ran its PCR with 60 Vbeta and 13 Jbeta primers. Libraries were prepared by immunoSEQ multiplex PCR; TCRdb keeps only in-frame clonotypes and omits some of them. The repertoire holds tens of thousands of clones, with approximately 74% as singletons. On this clone: Its specificity is not known.

Study-wide results and caveats: A later analysis showed TCR association rates differing by HLA locus, peaking at DRB1 and lowest at HLA-C.

V gave up 1 base and J gave up 0 bases; unmatched junction bases: 15. This CDR3 region has 20 residues. The sequencing input was PBMCs. This chain connects TRBV23-1 to TRBJ1-5, with TRBD1 matching 7 bases. TRBV23-1 is reported as an ORF; its role is uncertain. This clonotype was sampled from a woman in her twenties or thirties in good health and CMV-seropositive. The CDR3: CASSQFVGTAGIDSNQPQHF. The CDR3 nucleotides are TGCGCCAGCAGTCAATTCGTCGGGACAGCCGGAATTGATAGCAATCAGCCCCAGCATTTT.